These 28 T cell receptor beta chains were all obtained from the same sample, sequenced in a study of T cell repertoires in ileal Crohn's disease. The protocol was immunoSEQ multiplex PCR, while the TCRdb copy is restricted to in-frame clones and leaves out a portion. Here the sample spans some 28,000 clones, about 81% being singletons. The specimen was ileal tissue. The source of these receptors is an adult with Crohn's disease.

This chain joins TRBV5-1 and TRBJ2-1; TRBD1 matches at 8 bases. The germline gives CDR1 SGHRS, CDR2 YFSETQ. The CDR3 length is 14 residues. J lost 6 bases, V lost 4 bases, and 6 bases had no gene match. The CDR3 region is CASSQGQDPNEQFF. The CDR3 nucleotides are TGCGCCAGCAGCCAGGGACAGGACCCCAATGAGCAGTTCTTC.

This clone was seen once. V usage is TRBV18 and J usage is TRBJ1-6; perhaps TRBD1 as D (5 bases). Germline V gene lookup returns CDR1 KGHSH and CDR2 LQKENI. The CDR3 spans 15 residues. Trimming stripped 5 bases from V and 6 bases from J, with 14 bases between. Written as DNA, the CDR3 is TGTGCCAGCTCAGGGGCCCCGGGTAGTAATTCACCCCTCCACTTT. Its translation: CASSGAPGSNSPLHF.

V and J are TRBV29-1 and TRBJ2-3; 15 nucleotides align to TRBD2. The V gene's germline CDR1 is SQVTM and CDR2 ANQGSEA. The CDR3 has 17 residues. Unmatched junction bases numbered 11, after V lost 6 bases and J lost 4 bases. The CDR3 DNA follows: TGCAGCGTCGCCGCCGGACTAGCGGGGGGGCACCCAGATACGCAGTATTTT. Protein product: CSVAAGLAGGHPDTQYF.

V is TRBV4-3 and J is TRBJ1-6; 10 bases are shared with TRBD1. In germline, CDR1 is LGHNA, CDR2 YSLEER. The CDR3 runs 15 residues. V shed 2 bases, J shed 7 bases, and the junction held 2 bases outside the gene matches. The CDR3 bases are TGCGCCAGCAGCCAACTGGACAGGGGGAATTCACCCCTCCACTTT. As protein: CASSQLDRGNSPLHF.

CDR3 bases: TGTGCCAGCAGCAAATCGGGACAGGGAATTTTGAGGCTTTACACCTTC. Protein: CASSKSGQGILRLYTF. The chain links TRBV28 to TRBJ1-2; 9 bases align to TRBD1. CDR3 length: 16 residues. The germline V gene encodes CDR1 MDHEN and CDR2 SYDVKM. Unmatched junction bases numbered 19, after V lost 6 bases and J lost 11 bases.

This chain links TRBV27 with TRBJ1-5; no clear D gene. Trimming stripped 6 bases from V and 3 bases from J, with 12 bases between. CDR3 size: 14 residues. Germline V lookup: CDR1 MNHEY, CDR2 SMNVEV (reference sequence). CDR3 sequence: CASRLGRNNQPQHF. For the CDR3, the DNA is TGTGCCAGCAGACTAGGACGGAACAATCAGCCCCAGCATTTT.

The rearrangement links TRBV4-3 to TRBJ2-1; D gene unclear. The length of the CDR3 is 15 residues. CDR1 and CDR2 (germline): LGHNA, YSLEER. V shed 0 bases and J shed 4 bases, with 10 bases lying between them. The CDR3, as DNA: TGCGCCAGCAGCCAAGAGCTCCAAACTTACAATGAGCAGTTCTTC. It codes for CASSQELQTYNEQFF.

V and J are TRBV27 and TRBJ1-1; D is possibly TRBD1 (6 bases). The CDR3 has 18 residues. The V end lost 5 bases, the J end lost 3 bases, and 25 bases lay between the germline ends. Germline V gene data show CDR1 as MNHEY and CDR2 as SMNVEV (reference sequence). The CDR3 sequence is CASSLERDTKAPYTEAFF. For the CDR3, the DNA is TGTGCCAGCAGTCTCGAGAGGGACACCAAGGCCCCTTACACTGAAGCTTTCTTT.

This clone was picked up a small number of times. The chain couples TRBV27 to TRBJ1-1; TRBD1 matches at 9 bases. CDR1 is MNHEY, CDR2 SMNVEV, per germline (reference sequence). Trimming removed 4 bases from V and 6 bases from J; junction bases left unmatched: 3. The CDR3 is 13 residues long. CDR3 amino acids: CASSWGTGSEAFF. The CDR3 DNA sequence: TGTGCCAGCAGTTGGGGGACAGGGTCTGAAGCTTTCTTT.

CDR3: CASSLERGGTEAFF. CDR3 coding DNA: TGTGCCAGCAGCTTAGAGAGGGGGGGCACTGAAGCTTTCTTT. The rearrangement joins TRBV7-9 to TRBJ1-1; maybe TRBD1 (6 bases). This CDR3 has 14 residues. The germline V gene encodes CDR1 SEHNR and CDR2 FQNEAQ (reference sequence). Between the trimmed V and J ends, which lost 1 base and 4 bases, there was a span of 10 bases.

The chain couples TRBV6-6 to TRBJ2-5; 7 bases agree with TRBD1. This CDR3 contains 14 residues. In germline, CDR1 is MNHNY, CDR2 SVGAGI (reference sequence). V was pared by 5 bases and J by 3 bases, with 6 bases of the junction left unmatched. The CDR3 protein is CASSPRQGEETQYF. CDR3 nucleotide sequence: TGTGCCAGCAGTCCCAGACAGGGAGAAGAGACCCAGTACTTC.

J is TRBJ1-3 and V is TRBV7-2; 7 nucleotides align to TRBD1. V dropped 5 bases and J dropped 4; count of bases not matched to a gene: 8. The CDR3 contains 15 residues. Germline V gene data show CDR1 as SGHTA and CDR2 as FQGNSA. CDR3 coding DNA: TGTGCCAGCAGCCTCCAACAGGGGTCCGGAAACACCATATATTTT. Amino acids: CASSLQQGSGNTIYF.

V gene TRBV5-6 combines with J gene TRBJ2-2, with 10 bases that match TRBD1. Germline V gene lookup returns CDR1 SGHDT and CDR2 YYEEEE. The CDR3 covers 16 residues. V was pared by 3 bases and J by 8 bases, with 10 bases of the junction left unmatched. As DNA, the CDR3 is TGTGCCAGCAGCTACGACAGGGGGCGAGTCCTGGGGGAGCTGTTTTTT. Its translation: CASSYDRGRVLGELFF. Full variable domain (remainder filled in from reference TRBV5-6 and TRBJ2-2): DAGVTQSPTHLIKTRGQQVTLRCSPKSGHDTVSWYQQALGQGPQFIFQYYEEEERQRGNFPDRFSGHQFPNYSSELNVNALLLGDSALYLCASSYDRGRVLGELFFGEGSRLTVL.

The chain couples TRBV19 to TRBJ2-2; D may be TRBD2 (6 bases). This CDR3 region has 17 residues. Germline V gene data show CDR1 as LNHDA and CDR2 as SQIVND (reference sequence). The V gene lost 5 bases and the J gene lost 3 bases, with 19 bases spanning the gap. The CDR3 sequence: CASSPPLGGPYTGELFF. Written as DNA, the CDR3 is TGTGCCAGTAGTCCGCCTCTCGGAGGGCCCTACACCGGGGAGCTGTTTTTT.

The CDR3 reads CASSQDRTQYF. As DNA, the CDR3 is TGCGCCAGCAGCCAGGACAGAACGCAGTATTTT. V is TRBV5-1 and J is TRBJ2-3, with D perhaps TRBD1 (6 bases). The ends were cut back, 4 bases at V and 9 bases at J, with 9 bases in the middle. Germline V gene sequence: CDR1 SGHRS, CDR2 YFSETQ. The CDR3 sequence is 11 residues long.

The chain has TRBV18 and TRBJ1-6, with 7 bases lining up with TRBD1. V lost 2 bases, J lost 7 bases, and 8 bases stayed unmatched. CDR3 size: 16 residues. Germline CDR1 is KGHSH and CDR2 is LQKENI. For the CDR3, the DNA is TGTGCCAGCTCACCAACGACACAGGGGTGGAATTCACCCCTCCACTTT. It yields the protein CASSPTTQGWNSPLHF.

The chain couples TRBV9 to TRBJ1-6; D ambiguous. V lost 0 bases, J lost 6 bases, and 7 bases lay in between. The CDR3 has 14 residues. Per the germline V gene, CDR1 is SGDLS and CDR2 is YYNGEE. The CDR3 here is CASSVASANSPLHF. The DNA for the CDR3 is TGTGCCAGCAGCGTAGCTAGTGCTAATTCACCCCTCCACTTT.

The rearrangement uses TRBV6-6 and TRBJ1-2; TRBD1 agrees at 9 bases. Unmatched junction bases numbered 6, after V lost 6 bases and J lost 7 bases. Germline CDR1 reads MNHNY; CDR2 reads SVGAGI (reference sequence). There are 13 residues in the CDR3. This CDR3 reads CASRQQGAFGYTF. CDR3 sequence (DNA): TGTGCCAGCAGACAACAGGGGGCGTTTGGCTACACCTTC.

The chain joins TRBV25-1 to TRBJ1-2, with a possible D match to TRBD1 (5 bases). V dropped 4 bases and J dropped 4 bases, with 16 bases sitting between them. The germline V gene encodes CDR1 MGHDK and CDR2 SYGVNS. CDR3 length equals 15 residues. CDR3 nucleotides: TGTGCCAGCAGTGTCGGTAGGGGCTATGGCTATGGCTACACCTTC. The encoded protein is CASSVGRGYGYGYTF.

The gene calls are TRBV6-6 and TRBJ1-1; possible D gene TRBD1, 5 bases. CDR1 and CDR2 from the germline V gene are MNHNY and SVGAGI (reference sequence). This CDR3 has 15 amino acids. Trimming took 0 bases from V and 0 from J, leaving 8 bases between them. CDR3 amino acids: CASSYSGGVNTEAFF. The CDR3 DNA follows: TGTGCCAGCAGTTACTCGGGGGGAGTGAACACTGAAGCTTTCTTT.

Points on this clone: The sample holds other DNA sequences that translate to the same CDR3. The rearrangement links TRBV7-9 to TRBJ1-1; possibly TRBD1 for D (6 bases). CDR3 length equals 14 residues. Trimming cost V 3 bases and J 0 bases, with 8 bases left between them. Per the germline V gene, CDR1 is SEHNR and CDR2 is FQNEAQ (reference sequence). This CDR3 is CASSLGAMNTEAFF. As DNA, the CDR3 is TGTGCCAGCAGCTTGGGGGCTATGAACACTGAAGCTTTCTTT.

The chain recombines TRBV2 with TRBJ2-3; 7 nucleotides line up with TRBD1. CDR3 length: 15 residues. Germline V gene lookup returns CDR1 SNHLY and CDR2 FYNNEI. V trimming: 7 bases; J trimming: 2 bases; junction bases outside the gene matches: 9. The DNA of the CDR3 is TGTGCCAGCAAGTTACCGGGACAGATCACAGATACGCAGTATTTT. Its protein product is CASKLPGQITDTQYF.

V usage is TRBV9 and J usage is TRBJ2-3; 7 bases map to TRBD1. The length of the CDR3 is 15 residues. Germline V CDR1 and CDR2: SGDLS, YYNGEE. With 6 bases clipped from V and 4 bases from J, the junction kept 11 bases outside the gene matches. The CDR3 loop is CASTKTGWFPDTQYF. In DNA form, the CDR3 reads TGTGCCAGCACGAAGACAGGGTGGTTCCCAGATACGCAGTATTTT. Together with reference TRBV9 and TRBJ2-3, the CDR3 gives the full variable domain: DSGVTQTPKHLITATGQRVTLRCSPRSGDLSVYWYQQSLDQGLQFLIQYYNGEERAKGNILERFSAQQFPDLHSELNLSSLELGDSALYFCASTKTGWFPDTQYFGPGTRLTVL.

This clone showed up just a few times. The chain links TRBV4-2 to TRBJ2-1; D gene unclear. This CDR3 comprises 16 residues. The germline V gene encodes CDR1 LGHNA and CDR2 YNFKEQ. V shed 0 bases and J shed 6 bases, with 15 bases lying between them. DNA for the CDR3: TGTGCCAGCAGCCAAGATTGGGCCCAGGCGTTCAATGAGCAGTTCTTC. Protein sequence: CASSQDWAQAFNEQFF.

Here the CDR3 reads CASSLAARGAADTQYF. CDR3 DNA sequence: TGCGCCAGCAGCTTGGCCGCCAGGGGGGCTGCAGATACGCAGTATTTT. The chain carries TRBV5-1 and TRBJ2-3; the D gene is possibly TRBD1 (7 bases). The CDR3 sequence is 16 residues long. Germline CDR1 is SGHRS and CDR2 is YFSETQ. V was cut by 0 bases and J by 4 bases, with 15 bases left in between.

This clone was seen only once. The chain links TRBV7-9 to TRBJ1-1; D remains ambiguous. The CDR3 length is 12 residues. CDR1 and CDR2 (germline): SEHNR, FQNEAQ (reference sequence). The V end lost 5 bases, the J end lost 0 bases, and 4 bases lay between the germline ends. The CDR3 spells CASSQMNTEAFF. Written as DNA, the CDR3 is TGTGCCAGCAGCCAAATGAACACTGAAGCTTTCTTT.

V and J are TRBV5-4 and TRBJ1-2, with 8 bases matching TRBD1. The CDR3 loop spans 15 amino acids. CDR1 and CDR2 from the germline V gene are SGHNT and YYREEE (reference sequence). V gave up 2 bases and J gave up 4 bases; unmatched junction bases: 7. The CDR3 protein is CASSFPDRVGYGYTF. The CDR3 DNA sequence: TGTGCCAGCAGCTTCCCGGACAGGGTGGGCTATGGCTACACCTTC.

V gene TRBV16 combines with J gene TRBJ2-3; 7 bases map to TRBD1. V lost 2 bases to trimming and J lost 4 bases; unmatched junction nucleotides: 0. This CDR3 has 13 residues. The germline V gene encodes CDR1 KGHSY and CDR2 FQNENV. The CDR3 sequence: CASSQQGADTQYF. CDR3 bases: TGTGCCAGCAGCCAACAGGGGGCAGATACGCAGTATTTT.